One sample yielded the 9 T cell receptor beta chains listed below, sequenced in a study of CXCR3-negative and CXCR3-positive naive CD8 T cells. cDNA libraries for TRB were generated by 5' RACE incorporating UMI labels. From the 5' RACE reads, TCRdb lists one entry per CDR3 protein and no DNA. This sample's clone table lists about 45,000 distinct CDR3 sequences. The specimen sequenced was memory CD8+ T cells from blood. These TCRs come from a human donor in good health. Some clones in this sample may be carry-over from other donors' samples.

This rearrangement joins TRBV14 to TRBJ2-7; TCRdb proposes TRBD1, but this gene call is untestable without DNA. Germline V CDR1 and CDR2: SGHDN, FVKESK. The length of the CDR3 is 14 residues. The CDR3 here is CASSPGQLDYEQYF.

This sequence joins TRBV7-2 and TRBJ2-2. The CDR3 extends over 13 amino acids. The germline V gene encodes CDR1 SGHTA and CDR2 FQGNSA. CDR3 protein: CASSLAKAGELFF. The full variable domain, completed using reference TRBV7-2 and TRBJ2-2, is GAGVSQSPSNKVTEKGKDVELRCDPISGHTALYWYRQSLGQGLEFLIYFQGNSAPDKSGLPSDRFSAERTGGSVSTLTIQRTQQEDSAVYLCASSLAKAGELFFGEGSRLTVL.

The genes are TRBV2 and TRBJ1-2. The CDR3 runs to 11 residues. The germline V gene encodes CDR1 SNHLY and CDR2 FYNNEI. The CDR3 loop reads CASSVGDGYTF.

This chain connects TRBV7-6 to TRBJ2-1; as DNA is missing, the TRBD1 call by TCRdb cannot be tested. The V gene's germline CDR1 is SGHVS and CDR2 FNYEAQ. This CDR3 comprises 15 residues. The CDR3: CASSLRLAGDNEQFF.

The V and J genes are TRBV20-1 and TRBJ2-7; the TCRdb call, TRBD2, lacks DNA for checking. The CDR3 is 15 amino acids. CDR1 and CDR2 (germline): DFQATT, SNEGSKA (reference sequence). Here the CDR3 reads CSAREGTRVGGEQYF.

The rearrangement joins TRBV23-1 to TRBJ1-1; TCRdb's D call, TRBD1, is unchecked because there is no DNA. TRBV23-1 is marked as an open reading frame, function uncertain. The CDR3 length is 16 residues. The CDR3 sequence is CASSPRTGVGSTEAFF.

J is TRBJ2-3 and V is TRBV20-1. Germline CDR1 reads DFQATT; CDR2 reads SNEGSKA (reference sequence). This CDR3 has 12 residues. The CDR3 reads CSARDGRDTQYF.

This clonotype ranks as medium-sized (0.01 to 0.1%) in terms of frequency. The chain has TRBV19 and TRBJ1-6; with no DNA, the TCRdb D assignment of TRBD1 cannot be verified. Germline lookup yields CDR1 LNHDA and CDR2 SQIVND (reference sequence). The CDR3 runs to 14 residues. The CDR3 spells CASTPTGGNSPLHF.

This chain links TRBV4-2 with TRBJ2-5; TCRdb indicates TRBD2, and absent DNA this call remains unverified. CDR1 and CDR2 from the germline V gene are LGHNA and YNFKEQ. CDR3 length: 15 amino acids. The CDR3 loop is CTSSLQRGGDETQYF.